Presented here are 20 T cell receptor beta chains from one specimen sequenced in a study of siplizumab effects on memory and regulatory T cells. Some clones are missing from TCRdb's copy, which holds only in-frame ones; the method was immunoSEQ multiplex PCR. Of roughly 100,000 clones in the sample, just over 90% are singletons; the top ten hold around 0.29%. The sequencing sample was made of CD4+ T cells sorted from blood. Source of these receptors: a human donor in good health.

This sequence joins TRBV6-1 and TRBJ2-7; D gene ambiguous. The germline V gene has CDR1 MNHNS and CDR2 SASEGT. V lost 6 bases and J 1 base, leaving 16 bases between the germline ends. The CDR3 length is 15 residues. CDR3 sequence reads: CASSFEMGLSYEQYF. CDR3 DNA sequence: TGTGCCAGCAGCTTCGAGATGGGCCTTTCCTACGAGCAGTACTTC.

This chain joins TRBV7-6 and TRBJ2-7; 12 positions match TRBD2. After removal of 5 bases from V and 7 bases from J, the junction contained 12 bases not matched to a gene. This CDR3 has 16 amino acids. CDR1 and CDR2 from the germline V gene are SGHVS and FNYEAQ. The CDR3 spells CASSPPSGGAFGEQYF. The CDR3 region has the DNA TGTGCCAGCAGCCCCCCTAGCGGGGGGGCCTTCGGGGAGCAGTACTTC.

CDR3 coding DNA: TGTGCCAGCAGCCAGCCGGGACTAGCGGGGGGCGTGGATACGCAGTATTTT. The encoded protein is CASSQPGLAGGVDTQYF. The chain carries TRBV4-2 and TRBJ2-3; the match to TRBD2 covers 15 bases. Germline loops: CDR1 LGHNA, CDR2 YNFKEQ. With 3 bases clipped from V and 6 bases from J, the junction kept 7 bases outside the gene matches. The CDR3 has 17 residues.

The chain combines TRBV19 with TRBJ1-1; maybe TRBD1 (5 bases). V was shortened by 1 base and J by 1 base, with 10 bases between the two germline ends. The CDR3 is 15 residues long. From germline, CDR1 is LNHDA and CDR2 SQIVND (reference sequence). The CDR3 loop is CASSIALTGNTEAFF. The DNA of the CDR3 is TGTGCCAGTAGTATAGCCCTAACAGGGAACACTGAAGCTTTCTTT.

In DNA form, the CDR3 reads TGTGCCAGCAGTTACACTGCAGGAGGCGAGCAGTACTTC. It encodes CASSYTAGGEQYF. This sequence joins TRBV6-5 and TRBJ2-7; D might be TRBD2 (5 bases). Trimming removed 2 bases from V and 6 bases from J, with 11 bases in between. Germline V gene sequence: CDR1 MNHEY, CDR2 SVGAGI. This CDR3 comprises 13 residues.

V and J are TRBV10-3 and TRBJ2-5, with D possibly TRBD1 on 6 matching bases. From germline, CDR1 is ENHRY and CDR2 SYGVKD. This CDR3 has 13 residues. V lost 5 bases, J lost 1 base, and 8 bases lay in between. CDR3 nucleotides: TGTGCCATCAGTAGGGACATCCAAGAGACCCAGTACTTC. Amino acids: CAISRDIQETQYF.

The chain joins TRBV28 to TRBJ2-7; D is ambiguous. Germline V CDR1 and CDR2: MDHEN, SYDVKM. V gave up 7 bases and J gave up 1 base, with 8 bases separating them. The CDR3 extends over 12 amino acids. As DNA, the CDR3 is TGTGCCAGCACCGGAGCTTCCTACGAGCAGTACTTC. It translates to CASTGASYEQYF.

J is TRBJ1-2 and V is TRBV16; D is ambiguous. The germline V and J ends were trimmed by 1 base and 8 bases, with 17 bases remaining between them. The CDR3 is made up of 15 amino acids. CDR1 is KGHSY and CDR2 is FQNENV in the germline V gene. The CDR3 sequence is CASSQFQDVVAGYTF. As DNA, the CDR3 is TGTGCCAGCAGCCAATTCCAAGACGTGGTGGCCGGCTACACCTTC.

V and J are TRBV19 and TRBJ1-5; a weak D match, TRBD1 (5 bases). Germline CDR1 LNHDA, CDR2 SQIVND (reference sequence). This CDR3 is built from 15 residues. The V end lost 2 bases, the J end lost 2 bases, and 10 bases lay between the germline ends. CDR3 nucleotides: TGTGCCAGTAGTATACCGGACAATGGCAATCAGCCCCAGCATTTT. It codes for CASSIPDNGNQPQHF.

The V and J genes are TRBV5-4 and TRBJ1-2, with D perhaps TRBD1 (5 bases). CDR3 length: 14 residues. Germline values: CDR1 SGHNT, CDR2 YYREEE (reference sequence). Trimming stripped 4 bases from V and 6 bases from J, with 16 bases between. In DNA form, the CDR3 reads TGTGCCAGCAGCAATGGCTGGGGACGAGATGGCTACACCTTC. It yields the protein CASSNGWGRDGYTF.

This CDR3 is CASSPLQGGGYTF. CDR3 sequence (DNA): TGTGCCAGCTCACCACTACAGGGCGGTGGCTACACCTTC. The genes are TRBV18 and TRBJ1-2; D possibly corresponds to TRBD1 (6 bases). This CDR3 spans 13 amino acids. V dropped 1 base and J dropped 7 bases, with 10 bases sitting between them. In germline, CDR1 is KGHSH, CDR2 LQKENI.

The J gene is TRBJ2-3, the V gene TRBV11-2, with 9 positions matching TRBD2. Trimming took 1 base from V and 5 from J; bases not matched to a gene: 4. This CDR3 spans 15 amino acids. Germline-derived CDR1 and CDR2 are SGHAT and FQNNGV. CDR3 sequence: CASSLAISGRDTQYF. In DNA form, the CDR3 reads TGTGCCAGCAGCTTAGCGATTAGCGGGAGAGATACGCAGTATTTT.

V usage is TRBV10-2 and J usage is TRBJ2-5; 8 bases agree with TRBD2. The CDR3 loop spans 16 amino acids. In germline, CDR1 is WSHSY, CDR2 SAAADI. J was trimmed by 5 bases and V by 2 bases; bases with no gene match: 10. CDR3 in amino acids: CASSEVPGGVGETQYF. The DNA of the CDR3 is TGCGCCAGCAGTGAGGTGCCGGGAGGGGTTGGGGAGACCCAGTACTTC.

The gene calls are TRBV5-4 and TRBJ1-2, with TRBD1 matching over 10 bases. This CDR3 has 15 amino acids. The V and J ends lost 0 bases and 4 bases, in that order; junction bases with no gene match: 3. The germline V gene encodes CDR1 SGHNT and CDR2 YYREEE (reference sequence). CDR3 in amino acids: CASSLGQGAFYGYTF. CDR3 DNA: TGTGCCAGCAGCTTGGGACAGGGGGCTTTCTATGGCTACACCTTC. The full variable domain, completed using reference TRBV5-4 and TRBJ1-2, is ETGVTQSPTHLIKTRGQQVTLRCSSQSGHNTVSWYQQALGQGPQFIFQYYREEENGRGNFPPRFSGLQFPNYSSELNVNALELDDSALYLCASSLGQGAFYGYTFGSGTRLTVV.

The genes are TRBV18 and TRBJ2-2; 8 nucleotides agree with TRBD2. The V gene end was trimmed by 3 bases and the J gene end by 4 bases; junction bases not matched to a gene: 7. The CDR3 consists of 16 residues. The germline gives CDR1 KGHSH, CDR2 LQKENI. The CDR3 DNA sequence: TGTGCCAGCTCACCGACGGGGGGGGCGAGCACCGGGGAGCTGTTTTTT. This gives the protein CASSPTGGASTGELFF.

The chain has TRBV7-9 and TRBJ1-4, with D hard to call. The germline V gene has CDR1 SEHNR and CDR2 FQNEAQ (reference sequence). This CDR3 is built from 15 residues. V was pared by 5 bases and J by 0 bases, with 10 bases between. DNA for the CDR3: TGTGCCAGCAGCAAAGGAGTAGCAACTAATGAAAAACTGTTTTTT. Translation gives CASSKGVATNEKLFF. Drawing the rest from reference TRBV7-9 and TRBJ1-4, the complete variable domain is DTGVSQNPRHKITKRGQNVTFRCDPISEHNRLYWYRQTLGQGPEFLTYFQNEAQLEKSRLLSDRFSAERPKGSFSTLEIQRTEQGDSAMYLCASSKGVATNEKLFFGSGTQLSVL.

The rearrangement links TRBV13 to TRBJ2-7, with 13 bases fitting TRBD2. The germline CDR1 and CDR2 sequences are PRHDT and FYEKMQ (reference sequence). CDR3 length: 15 amino acids. Losses at the gene ends were 7 bases for V and 4 bases for J; bases not matched to a gene: 7. The CDR3 spells CASTRRTSGSYEQYF. The CDR3 DNA follows: TGTGCCAGCACCCGGAGGACTAGCGGGAGTTACGAGCAGTACTTC.

V gene TRBV10-3 combines with J gene TRBJ1-4; D is unresolved. Trimming removed 5 bases at V and 6 bases at J, with 10 bases between. The CDR3 runs 13 residues. The germline CDR1 and CDR2 sequences are ENHRY and SYGVKD. Here the CDR3 reads CAISPGGDEKLFF. CDR3 nucleotide sequence: TGTGCCATCAGTCCAGGAGGTGATGAAAAACTGTTTTTT.

V gene TRBV19 combines with J gene TRBJ1-1, with TRBD1 matching 10 bases. V shed 4 bases, J shed 4 bases, and the junction held 6 bases outside the gene matches. Germline CDR1 is LNHDA and CDR2 is SQIVND (reference sequence). CDR3 length: 15 amino acids. The CDR3 DNA reads TGTGCCAGTAGTAGGGGCCGGACAGGGGGCACTGAAGCTTTCTTT. Its protein is CASSRGRTGGTEAFF.

The chain links TRBV2 to TRBJ1-2; the D gene is possibly TRBD1 (6 bases). Germline assignment: CDR1 SNHLY and CDR2 FYNNEI. The length of the CDR3 is 12 residues. V dropped 3 bases and J dropped 8 bases, with 10 bases sitting between them. The CDR3 sequence is CASSETGLGYTF. CDR3 DNA sequence: TGTGCCAGCAGTGAGACAGGACTCGGCTACACCTTC. The variable domain in full, completed from reference TRBV2 and TRBJ1-2, reads EPEVTQTPSHQVTQMGQEVILRCVPISNHLYFYWYRQILGQKVEFLVSFYNNEISEKSEIFDDQFSVERPDGSNFTLKIRSTKLEDSAMYFCASSETGLGYTFGSGTRLTVV.